This is a list of T cell receptor beta chains from one sample in a study of T cells in Graves' hyperthyroidism and ophthalmopathy. MiXCR was run by TCRdb on the multiplex PCR reads, yielding one entry per CDR3 protein. Counted here are about 640,000 distinct CDR3 sequences, about 20% occurring once; the ten biggest clones make up 34%. The sample taken for sequencing was blood. These receptors all stem from a man aged 25 to 40 with Graves' ophthalmopathy. CDR3s include the opening cysteine and the closing phenylalanine or tryptophan. The order of the fields is clone size, V gene, D gene, J gene, CDR3 protein, CDR3 DNA. D genes are given only for firm matches. Where a row states a size, it is once, few, many or the class of an expanded clone; other rows omit it.

abundance: -; v_gene: TRBV6-2/TRBV6-3; d_gene: -; j_gene: TRBJ2-7; CDR3aa: CASTKVGYHEQCF; CDR3nt: TGTGCCAGCACCAAGGTGGGGTACCACGAGCAGTGCTTC
abundance: -; v_gene: TRBV7-9; d_gene: TRBD1; j_gene: TRBJ2-7; CDR3aa: CASSSRTGSIYEQYF; CDR3nt: TGTGCCAGCAGCTCGAGGACAGGGTCGATCTACGAGCAGTACTTC
abundance: many; v_gene: TRBV24-1; d_gene: -; j_gene: TRBJ2-2; CDR3aa: CATSDPAIGDTGELFF; CDR3nt: TGTGCCACCAGTGACCCTGCAATAGGGGACACCGGGGAGCTGTTTTTT
abundance: few; v_gene: TRBV29-1; d_gene: TRBD1; j_gene: TRBJ1-1; CDR3aa: CSVRGGQARGGTEAFF; CDR3nt: TGCAGCGTCAGGGGCGGACAGGCAAGAGGTGGCACTGAAGCTTTCTTT
abundance: few; v_gene: TRBV6-5; d_gene: TRBD1; j_gene: TRBJ2-1; CDR3aa: CASSYRQGAYNEQFF; CDR3nt: TGTGCCAGCAGTTATAGACAGGGGGCCTACAATGAGCAGTTCTTC
abundance: many; v_gene: TRBV18; d_gene: -; j_gene: TRBJ2-5; CDR3aa: CASSATETQYF; CDR3nt: TGTGCCAGCTCGGCCACAGAGACCCAGTACTTC
abundance: many; v_gene: TRBV2; d_gene: TRBD1; j_gene: TRBJ1-1; CDR3aa: CASSEERTGNTEAFF; CDR3nt: TGTGCCAGCAGTGAAGAAAGGACAGGGAACACTGAAGCTTTCTTT
abundance: many; v_gene: TRBV7-9; d_gene: TRBD2; j_gene: TRBJ2-7; CDR3aa: CASSPITSGSTYEQYF; CDR3nt: TGTGCCAGCAGCCCCATCACTAGCGGGAGTACCTACGAGCAGTACTTC
abundance: few; v_gene: TRBV14; d_gene: -; j_gene: TRBJ2-3; CDR3aa: CASSQDRPIRSTDTQYF; CDR3nt: TGTGCCAGCAGCCAAGACCGCCCTATCCGTAGCACAGATACGCAGTATTTT
abundance: -; v_gene: TRBV4-1; d_gene: TRBD2; j_gene: TRBJ2-5; CDR3aa: CASSQGPAERGYTQYF; CDR3nt: TGCGCCAGCAGCCAAGGGCCAGCGGAGCGGGGGTATACCCAGTACTTC
abundance: -; v_gene: TRBV14; d_gene: -; j_gene: TRBJ1-2; CDR3aa: CASSQSSNGYTF; CDR3nt: TGTGCCAGCAGCCAGTCCTCAAATGGCTACACCTTC
abundance: -; v_gene: TRBV7-2; d_gene: TRBD1; j_gene: TRBJ1-5; CDR3aa: CASSLQGTVQPQHF; CDR3nt: TGTGCCAGCAGCCTACAGGGGACAGTTCAGCCCCAGCATTTT